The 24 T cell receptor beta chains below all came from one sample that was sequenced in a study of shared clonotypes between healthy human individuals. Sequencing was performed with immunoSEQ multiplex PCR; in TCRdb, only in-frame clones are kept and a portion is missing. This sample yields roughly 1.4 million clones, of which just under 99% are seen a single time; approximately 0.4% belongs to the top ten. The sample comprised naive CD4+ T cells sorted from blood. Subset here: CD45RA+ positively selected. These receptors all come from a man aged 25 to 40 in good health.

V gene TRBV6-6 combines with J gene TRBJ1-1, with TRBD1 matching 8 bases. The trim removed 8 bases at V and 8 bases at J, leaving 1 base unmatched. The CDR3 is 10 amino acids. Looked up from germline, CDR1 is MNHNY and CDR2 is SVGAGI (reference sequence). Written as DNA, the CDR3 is TGTGCCAGCGGACAGGGCGAAGCTTTCTTT. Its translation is CASGQGEAFF.

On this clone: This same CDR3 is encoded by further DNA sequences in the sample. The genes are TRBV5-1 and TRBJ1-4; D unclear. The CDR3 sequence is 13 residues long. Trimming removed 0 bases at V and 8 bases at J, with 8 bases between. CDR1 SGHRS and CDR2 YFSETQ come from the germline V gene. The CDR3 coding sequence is TGCGCCAGCAGCTTGGAGGGTTACGAAAAACTGTTTTTT. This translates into CASSLEGYEKLFF.

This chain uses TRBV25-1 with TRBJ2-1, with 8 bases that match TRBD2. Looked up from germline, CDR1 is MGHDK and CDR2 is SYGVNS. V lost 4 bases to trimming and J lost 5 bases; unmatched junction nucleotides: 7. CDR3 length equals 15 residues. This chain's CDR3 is CASSGGTRPDNEQFF. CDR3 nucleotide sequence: TGTGCCAGCAGTGGGGGGACTAGGCCTGACAATGAGCAGTTCTTC.

The CDR3, as DNA: TGTGCCAGCAGCTTGGGACTGAACTCTGGGGCCAACGTCCTGACTTTC. It encodes CASSLGLNSGANVLTF. The rearrangement links TRBV7-9 to TRBJ2-6; tentative D call: TRBD2 (6 bases). Germline CDR1 and CDR2: SEHNR and FQNEAQ (reference sequence). The CDR3 has 16 amino acids. Trimming pared 3 bases from V and 0 bases from J, leaving 9 bases between.

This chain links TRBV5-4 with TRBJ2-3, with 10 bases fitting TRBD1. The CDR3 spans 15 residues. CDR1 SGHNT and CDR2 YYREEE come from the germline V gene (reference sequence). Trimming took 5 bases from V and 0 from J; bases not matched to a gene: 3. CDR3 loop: CASRGQGSSTDTQYF. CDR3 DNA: TGTGCCAGCAGGGGACAGGGGTCGAGCACAGATACGCAGTATTTT.

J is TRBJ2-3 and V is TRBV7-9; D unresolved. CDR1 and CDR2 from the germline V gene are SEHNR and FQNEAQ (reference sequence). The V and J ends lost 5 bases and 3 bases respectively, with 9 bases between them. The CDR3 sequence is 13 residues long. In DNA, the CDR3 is TGTGCCAGCAGCCGCGTTCAAACAGATACGCAGTATTTT. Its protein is CASSRVQTDTQYF.

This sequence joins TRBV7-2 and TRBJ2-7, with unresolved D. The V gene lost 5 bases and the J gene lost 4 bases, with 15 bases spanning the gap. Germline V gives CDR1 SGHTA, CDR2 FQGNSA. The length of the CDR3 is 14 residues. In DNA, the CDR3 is TGTGCCAGCAGCCAACCGGGCCTTTTTTACGAGCAGTACTTC. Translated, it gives CASSQPGLFYEQYF. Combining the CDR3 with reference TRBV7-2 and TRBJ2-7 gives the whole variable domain GAGVSQSPSNKVTEKGKDVELRCDPISGHTALYWYRQSLGQGLEFLIYFQGNSAPDKSGLPSDRFSAERTGGSVSTLTIQRTQQEDSAVYLCASSQPGLFYEQYFGPGTRLTVT.

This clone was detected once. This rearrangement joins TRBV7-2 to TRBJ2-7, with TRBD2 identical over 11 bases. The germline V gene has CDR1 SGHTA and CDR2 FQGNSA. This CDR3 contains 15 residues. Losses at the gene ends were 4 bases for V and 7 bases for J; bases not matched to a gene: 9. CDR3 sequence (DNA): TGTGCCAGCAGCTCCCCTACTAGCGGGAGACTTGAGCAGTACTTC. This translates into CASSSPTSGRLEQYF.

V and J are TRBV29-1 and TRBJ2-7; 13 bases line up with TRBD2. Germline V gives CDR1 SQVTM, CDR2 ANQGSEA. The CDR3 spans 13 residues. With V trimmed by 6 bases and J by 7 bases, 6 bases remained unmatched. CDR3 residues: CSVRPGLAGEQYF. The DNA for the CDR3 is TGCAGCGTCCGGCCGGGACTAGCGGGGGAGCAGTACTTC.

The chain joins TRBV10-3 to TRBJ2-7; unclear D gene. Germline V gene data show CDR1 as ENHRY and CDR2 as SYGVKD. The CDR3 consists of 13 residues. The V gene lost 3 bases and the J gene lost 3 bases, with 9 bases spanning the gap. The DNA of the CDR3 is TGTGCCATCAGTGACATGGGTAGCTACGAGCAGTACTTC. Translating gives CAISDMGSYEQYF.

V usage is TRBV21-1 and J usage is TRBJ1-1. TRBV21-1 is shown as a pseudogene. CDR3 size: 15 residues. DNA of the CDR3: TGTGCCAGCAGCAAAGAATGGAGTGGGGACACTGAAGCTTTCTTT. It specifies CASSKEWSGDTEAFF.

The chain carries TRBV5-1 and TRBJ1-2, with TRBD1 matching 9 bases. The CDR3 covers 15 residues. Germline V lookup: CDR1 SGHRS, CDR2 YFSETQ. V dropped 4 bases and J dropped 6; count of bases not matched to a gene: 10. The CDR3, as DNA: TGCGCCAGCAGCCTAGGGGACAGGGAGACACATGGCTACACCTTC. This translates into CASSLGDRETHGYTF.

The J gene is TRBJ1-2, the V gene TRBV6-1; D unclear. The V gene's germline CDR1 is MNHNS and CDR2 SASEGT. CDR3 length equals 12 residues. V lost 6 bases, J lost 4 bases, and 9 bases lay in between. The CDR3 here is CASRGFTYGYTF. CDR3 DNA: TGTGCCAGCAGAGGGTTCACCTATGGCTACACCTTC.

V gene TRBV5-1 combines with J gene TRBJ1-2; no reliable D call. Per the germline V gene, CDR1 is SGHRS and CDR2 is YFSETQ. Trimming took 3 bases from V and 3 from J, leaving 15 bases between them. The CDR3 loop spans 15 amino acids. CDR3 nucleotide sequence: TGCGCCAGCAGCTGGGCGGATCTTGCGGACTATGGCTACACCTTC. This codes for CASSWADLADYGYTF.

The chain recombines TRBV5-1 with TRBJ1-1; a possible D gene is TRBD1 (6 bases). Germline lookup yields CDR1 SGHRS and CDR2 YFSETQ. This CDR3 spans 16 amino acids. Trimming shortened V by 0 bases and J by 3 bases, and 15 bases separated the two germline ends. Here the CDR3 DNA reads TGCGCCAGCAGCTTGGCCCCAGGGGCTGGGGACACTGAAGCTTTCTTT. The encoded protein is CASSLAPGAGDTEAFF.

The DNA of the CDR3 is TGTGCCAGCAGCGTTCGGGGGTCCTCTGGCACAGATACGCAGTATTTT. Translating gives CASSVRGSSGTDTQYF. V and J are TRBV14 and TRBJ2-3; possibly TRBD2 for D (6 bases). The V end lost 5 bases, the J end lost 1 base, and 16 bases lay between the germline ends. Germline V gene lookup returns CDR1 SGHDN and CDR2 FVKESK. The CDR3 length is 16 residues.

CDR3 nucleotides: TGTGCCAGCATCCGTGGACAGGTAGATGAGCAGTTCTTC. This gives the protein CASIRGQVDEQFF. The chain joins TRBV6-1 to TRBJ2-1, with TRBD1 matching over 7 bases. The germline V gene has CDR1 MNHNS and CDR2 SASEGT. The CDR3 totals 13 residues. V dropped 7 bases and J dropped 8; count of bases not matched to a gene: 8.

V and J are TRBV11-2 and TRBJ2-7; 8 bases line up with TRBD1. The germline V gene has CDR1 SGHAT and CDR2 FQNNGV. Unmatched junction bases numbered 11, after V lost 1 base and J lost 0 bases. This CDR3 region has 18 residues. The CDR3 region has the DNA TGTGCCAGCAGCTTAGCTCCCCCAGGGGGCGGGAACTCCTACGAGCAGTACTTC. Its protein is CASSLAPPGGGNSYEQYF. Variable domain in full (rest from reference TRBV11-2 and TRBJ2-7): EAGVAQSPRYKIIEKRQSVAFWCNPISGHATLYWYQQILGQGPKLLIQFQNNGVVDDSQLPKDRFSAERLKGVDSTLKIQPAKLEDSAVYLCASSLAPPGGGNSYEQYFGPGTRLTVT.

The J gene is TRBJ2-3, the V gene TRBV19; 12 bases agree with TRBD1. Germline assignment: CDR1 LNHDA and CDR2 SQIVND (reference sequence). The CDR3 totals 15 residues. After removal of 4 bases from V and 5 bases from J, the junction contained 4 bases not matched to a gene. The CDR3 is CASSKGQGAGDTQYF. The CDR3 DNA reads TGTGCCAGTAGTAAGGGACAGGGGGCCGGAGATACGCAGTATTTT.

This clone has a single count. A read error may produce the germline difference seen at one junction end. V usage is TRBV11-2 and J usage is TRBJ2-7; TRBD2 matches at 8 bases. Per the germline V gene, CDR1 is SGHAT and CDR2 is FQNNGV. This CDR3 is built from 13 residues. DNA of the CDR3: TGTGCCAGCAGCTCTTCCGTAGCGGGAAAGGAAAACTTC. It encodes CASSSSVAGKENF. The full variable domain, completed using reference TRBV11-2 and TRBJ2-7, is EAGVAQSPRYKIIEKRQSVAFWCNPISGHATLYWYQQILGQGPKLLIQFQNNGVVDDSQLPKDRFSAERLKGVDSTLKIQPAKLEDSAVYLCASSSSVAGKENFGPGTRLTVT.

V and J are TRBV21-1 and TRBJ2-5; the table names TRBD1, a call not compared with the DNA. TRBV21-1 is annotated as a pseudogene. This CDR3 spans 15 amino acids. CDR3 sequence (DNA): TGTGCCAGCAGCAAAGGACAGGGAATGCCAAAGACCCAGTACTTC. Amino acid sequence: CASSKGQGMPKTQYF.

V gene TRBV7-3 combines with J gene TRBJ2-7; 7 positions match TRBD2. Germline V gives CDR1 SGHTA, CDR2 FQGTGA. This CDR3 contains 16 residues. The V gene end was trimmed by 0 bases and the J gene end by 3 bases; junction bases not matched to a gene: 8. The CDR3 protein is CASSLTGGSPYYEQYF. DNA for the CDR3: TGTGCCAGCAGCTTAACGGGCGGGAGTCCCTACTACGAGCAGTACTTC.

CDR3 protein: CASSDRTDSGNTIYF. The CDR3 region has the DNA TGTGCCAGCAGCGATCGGACGGACTCTGGAAACACCATATATTTT. The rearrangement joins TRBV7-9 to TRBJ1-3; D remains ambiguous. Trimming stripped 5 bases from V and 0 bases from J, with 11 bases between. Germline values: CDR1 SEHNR, CDR2 FQNEAQ (reference sequence). This CDR3 is 15 amino acids long.

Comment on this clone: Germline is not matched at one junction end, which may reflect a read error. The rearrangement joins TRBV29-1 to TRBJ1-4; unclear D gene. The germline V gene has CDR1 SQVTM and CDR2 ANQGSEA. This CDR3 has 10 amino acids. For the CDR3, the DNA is TGCAGCGTAGCCGATGAGAAACTGTTTTTT. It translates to CSVADEKLFF.